One sample yielded the 12 T cell receptor beta chains listed below, sequenced in a study of identical twins. TCRdb itself ran the 5' RACE reads through MiXCR, one entry per CDR3 protein. The table shows 690,000 or so distinct CDR3 sequences, with over 8.5% occurring only once. This sample also appeared in a second study, on yellow fever vaccine responses in identical twins.

The sequenced material came from PBMCs. Receptors were obtained from a woman younger than 30 in good health.

This clonotype has a handful of counts. V gene TRBV11-2 combines with J gene TRBJ2-3; 9 nucleotides align to TRBD1. The germline V gene has CDR1 SGHAT and CDR2 FQNNGV. Losses at the gene ends were 2 bases for V and 3 bases for J; bases not matched to a gene: 6. CDR3 length equals 16 residues. CDR3 DNA: TGTGCCAGCAGCTTAATGGGACAGGGAAGGACAGATACGCAGTATTTT. It specifies CASSLMGQGRTDTQYF. The whole variable domain, filled in from reference TRBV11-2 and TRBJ2-3, reads EAGVAQSPRYKIIEKRQSVAFWCNPISGHATLYWYQQILGQGPKLLIQFQNNGVVDDSQLPKDRFSAERLKGVDSTLKIQPAKLEDSAVYLCASSLMGQGRTDTQYFGPGTRLTVL.

The CDR3 DNA sequence: TGCGCCAGCAGCCGAACGGGACAGGGGGCGAGGGCAGATACGCAGTATTTT. It specifies CASSRTGQGARADTQYF. The rearrangement uses TRBV5-1 and TRBJ2-3, with 12 bases matching TRBD1. Germline values: CDR1 SGHRS, CDR2 YFSETQ. Trimming removed 4 bases from V and 4 bases from J; junction bases left unmatched: 10. The CDR3 has 17 residues.

This clonotype occurred a few times. This chain links TRBV5-1 with TRBJ1-1; TRBD1 is a possible D gene (6 bases). Trimming left V 1 base short and J 0 bases short, with 16 bases between. Germline assignment: CDR1 SGHRS and CDR2 YFSETQ. The CDR3 totals 17 residues. CDR3 amino acids: CASSLLQGGFMNTEAFF. The CDR3 nucleotides are TGCGCCAGCAGCTTGCTACAGGGTGGGTTCATGAACACTGAAGCTTTCTTT.

This clonotype has more than one count but fewer than ten. The chain employs TRBV3-1 and TRBJ2-3; 10 positions agree with TRBD2. V dropped 3 bases and J dropped 2; count of bases not matched to a gene: 11. The CDR3 totals 18 residues. Germline V CDR1 and CDR2: LGHDT, YNNKEL (reference sequence). DNA of the CDR3: TGTGCCAGCAGCCAGAAAATTCGGACTAGCGGAACCACAGATACGCAGTATTTT. Its translation is CASSQKIRTSGTTDTQYF.

This clonotype occurred a few times. The rearrangement uses TRBV29-1 and TRBJ1-3; the match to TRBD1 covers 7 bases. Germline V CDR1 and CDR2: SQVTM, ANQGSEA. V lost 4 bases and J lost 3; bases outside the gene matches: 15. This CDR3 is built from 17 residues. The CDR3 DNA follows: TGCAGCGTTGTGACCGGGACAGCCTCTCGGGGTGGAAACACCATATATTTT. Its translation: CSVVTGTASRGGNTIYF.

This clonotype was detected ten times or more. The V and J genes are TRBV7-2 and TRBJ2-1; D not certain. The ends were cut back, 1 base at V and 4 bases at J, with 11 bases in the middle. The CDR3 totals 15 residues. Per the germline V gene, CDR1 is SGHTA and CDR2 is FQGNSA. For the CDR3, the DNA is TGTGCCAGCAGCTTAGTGTTCGGGCAATACAATGAGCAGTTCTTC. It is translated as CASSLVFGQYNEQFF.

The chain recombines TRBV10-3 with TRBJ2-5, with 8 bases that match TRBD2. The ends lost 4 bases at V and 1 base at J; junction bases unmatched: 5. The CDR3 spans 15 residues. Germline lookup yields CDR1 ENHRY and CDR2 SYGVKD. The CDR3 spells CAISAAGGGQETQYF. For the CDR3, the DNA is TGTGCCATCAGTGCCGCCGGGGGGGGCCAAGAGACCCAGTACTTC.

This clonotype was counted between two and nine times. The V call is TRBV29-1, the J call TRBJ2-4, with D perhaps being TRBD1 or TRBD2 (5 bases each). V lost 6 bases and J lost 5, with 14 bases in between. This CDR3 is built from 13 residues. Germline CDR1 and CDR2: SQVTM and ANQGSEA. The CDR3 nucleotides are TGCAGCGTGCAGGGACCCTTCGAAAACATTCAGTACTTC. This codes for CSVQGPFENIQYF.

The chain has TRBV28 and TRBJ2-5; 8 bases line up with TRBD1. CDR3 length: 15 residues. Germline CDR1 is MDHEN and CDR2 is SYDVKM. V shed 3 bases, J shed 4 bases, and the junction held 7 bases outside the gene matches. CDR3 sequence reads: CASSFTGTGAETQYF. DNA for the CDR3: TGTGCCAGCAGTTTCACCGGGACAGGAGCAGAGACCCAGTACTTC.

This clonotype was picked up a small number of times. This sequence joins TRBV20-1 and TRBJ2-2; TRBD2 might be the D (6 bases). The CDR3 runs to 15 residues. V lost 1 base and J 3 bases, leaving 12 bases between the germline ends. Per germline, CDR1 DFQATT and CDR2 SNEGSKA (reference sequence). The CDR3 sequence: CSARGLWGDTGELFF. The CDR3 DNA reads TGCAGTGCTAGAGGTCTGTGGGGGGACACCGGGGAGCTGTTTTTT.

Many counts were recorded for this clonotype. V and J are TRBV4-3 and TRBJ2-7; 7 bases align to TRBD1. Germline V lookup: CDR1 LGHNA, CDR2 YSLEER. This CDR3 region has 17 residues. V lost 0 bases to trimming and J lost 3 bases; unmatched junction nucleotides: 11. CDR3 nucleotides: TGCGCCAGCAGCCAAGATTGGCCGGAAAGACAGGGCTACGAGCAGTACTTC. It codes for CASSQDWPERQGYEQYF.

In this sample, this clonotype turned up a few times. V gene TRBV6-6 combines with J gene TRBJ2-7; D gene unclear. This CDR3 is 13 amino acids long. Germline CDR1 is MNHNY and CDR2 is SVGAGI (reference sequence). V gave up 0 bases and J gave up 4 bases, with 7 bases separating them. The CDR3: CASSYSQTYEQYF. The CDR3 coding sequence is TGTGCCAGCAGTTACTCACAGACTTACGAGCAGTACTTC.